Below, one TCR beta chain is given with its context. What it binds is unknown. The sample originates from a study of T cells in Graves' hyperthyroidism and ophthalmopathy. Each ophthalmopathy patient scored at least 3 on the Clinical Activity Score and at least 4 on NOSPECS grade, with duration under 3 months. Findings and limits, study-wide: Ophthalmopathy was model-predicted a median roughly 6.3 months pre-onset. Most thyroid clonotypes that were expanded above 0.001 also turned up in blood.

CDR3 size: 14 residues. V lost 0 bases to trimming and J lost 6 bases, with 10 bases between them. CDR1 and CDR2 from the germline V gene are SGDLS and YYNGEE. The source material, RNA transcripts, was used to amplify TCR beta CDR3 regions. The TCR CDR3 first-round RT-PCR relied on the HTBI primer set. One entry per CDR3 protein, called by TCRdb with MiXCR from the multiplex PCR reads. This sample yields about 640,000 distinct CDR3 sequences, of which less than 25% are seen a single time; roughly a third belongs to the top ten. The sample taken for sequencing was blood. The receptor was isolated from a man younger than 40 with Graves' ophthalmopathy. The chain employs TRBV9 and TRBJ1-5, with D perhaps matching TRBD1 (6 bases). The DNA for the CDR3 is TGTGCCAGCAGCGTAGGGGGGGCTGGTCAGCCCCAGCATTTT. Residues: CASSVGGAGQPQHF.